What follows is one T cell receptor beta chain and its context. Some clones are missing from TCRdb's copy, which holds only in-frame ones; the method was immunoSEQ multiplex PCR. This sample carries almost 70,000 clones, roughly nine tenths of them seen once, and the ten largest clones take over 4%. V shed 3 bases, J shed 7 bases, and the junction held 15 bases outside the gene matches. The CDR3 runs to 18 residues. CDR1 and CDR2 from the germline V gene are MNHEY and SMNVEV (reference sequence). The sample originates from a study of technical replicates of blood from a handful of donors. This TCR came from a human donor in good health. Some clones in this sample may be carry-over from other donors' samples. The chain is built from TRBV27 and TRBJ2-1; 10 bases line up with TRBD2. Material: PBMCs. For the CDR3, the DNA is TGTGCCAGCAGTTTCGCGCTAGCGGGGGCTTCGAGATATAATGAGCAGTTCTTC. This translates into CASSFALAGASRYNEQFF.